Listed here are 2 T cell receptor beta chains from one sample, sequenced in a study of T cells in Graves' hyperthyroidism and ophthalmopathy. RNA transcripts were the template for amplifying TCR beta CDR3 regions. Carried out on the TCR CDR3, a first-round RT-PCR used the HTBI primer set. TCRdb independently ran MiXCR on the multiplex PCR reads; one entry per CDR3 protein. The repertoire holds around 600,000 distinct CDR3 sequences, with approximately 14% as singletons. The sequencing input was blood. The receptors derive from a woman aged 18-29 years with Graves' ophthalmopathy.

Many counts were recorded for this clonotype. Here the CDR3 reads CASSRAGGYSNQPQHF. The CDR3 bases are TGTGCCAGCAGCCGGGCTGGGGGGTATAGCAATCAGCCCCAGCATTTT. J is TRBJ1-5 and V is TRBV6-1; D may be TRBD1 (5 bases). V was pared by 6 bases and J by 0 bases, with 15 bases between. Germline CDR1 is MNHNS and CDR2 is SASEGT. This CDR3 is 16 amino acids long.

The chain joins TRBV5-1 to TRBJ1-1, with 12 bases lining up with TRBD1. The V and J ends lost 0 bases and 2 bases, in that order; junction bases with no gene match: 8. This CDR3 has 18 amino acids. CDR1 and CDR2 from the germline V gene are SGHRS and YFSETQ. The CDR3: CASSLEGTGGPVNTEAFF. DNA for the CDR3: TGCGCCAGCAGCTTGGAAGGGACAGGGGGCCCGGTTAACACTGAAGCTTTCTTT. The full variable domain, rest sourced from reference TRBV5-1 and TRBJ1-1, is KAGVTQTPRYLIKTRGQQVTLSCSPISGHRSVSWYQQTPGQGLQFLFEYFSETQRNKGNFPGRFSGRQFSNSRSEMNVSTLELGDSALYLCASSLEGTGGPVNTEAFFGQGTRLTVV.